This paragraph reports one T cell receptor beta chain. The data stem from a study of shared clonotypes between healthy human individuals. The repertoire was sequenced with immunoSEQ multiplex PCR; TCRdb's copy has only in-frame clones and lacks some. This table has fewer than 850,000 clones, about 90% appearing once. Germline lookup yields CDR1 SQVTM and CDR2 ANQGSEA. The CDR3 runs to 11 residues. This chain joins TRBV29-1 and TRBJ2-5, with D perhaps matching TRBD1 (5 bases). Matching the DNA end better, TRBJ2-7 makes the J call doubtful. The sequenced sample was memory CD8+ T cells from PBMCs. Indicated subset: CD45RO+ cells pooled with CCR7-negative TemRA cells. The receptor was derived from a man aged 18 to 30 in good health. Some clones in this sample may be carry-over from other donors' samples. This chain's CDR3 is CSVSGPYEQYF. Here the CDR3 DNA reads TGCAGCGTCTCAGGGCCTTACGAGCAGTACTTC.